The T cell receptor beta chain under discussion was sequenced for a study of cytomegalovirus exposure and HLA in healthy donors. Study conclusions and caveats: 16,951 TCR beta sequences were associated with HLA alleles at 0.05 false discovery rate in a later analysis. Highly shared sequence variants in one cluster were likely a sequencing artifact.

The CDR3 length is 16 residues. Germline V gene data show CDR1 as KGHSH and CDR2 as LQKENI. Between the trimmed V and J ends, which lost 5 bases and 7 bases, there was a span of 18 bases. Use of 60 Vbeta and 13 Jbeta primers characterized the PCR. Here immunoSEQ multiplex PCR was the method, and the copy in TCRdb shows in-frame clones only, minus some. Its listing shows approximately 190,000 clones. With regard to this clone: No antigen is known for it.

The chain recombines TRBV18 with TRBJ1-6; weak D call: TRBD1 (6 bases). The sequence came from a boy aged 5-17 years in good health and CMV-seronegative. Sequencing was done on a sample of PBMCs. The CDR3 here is CASSRAGTGINSPLHF. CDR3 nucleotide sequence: TGTGCCAGCTCAAGGGCCGGCACAGGGATCAATTCACCCCTCCACTTT.